What follows are 2 T cell receptor beta chains derived from one specimen sequenced in a study of Graves' ophthalmopathy and Graves' hyperthyroidism. The study amplified TCR beta CDR3 regions using RNA transcripts. First-round RT-PCR relied on HTBI primers, and a second-round multiplex PCR came next. TCRdb used MiXCR to reprocess the multiplex PCR reads, holding one entry per CDR3 protein. Among under 350,000 distinct CDR3 sequences listed, around a sixth were seen once. Sequencing input: peripheral blood. These receptors were obtained from an adult man with Graves' ophthalmopathy.

This clonotype was observed at least ten times. The rearrangement uses TRBV27 and TRBJ2-7; TRBD1 matches at 8 bases. Germline CDR1 reads MNHEY; CDR2 reads SMNVEV (reference sequence). With 3 bases clipped from V and 5 bases from J, the junction kept 9 bases outside the gene matches. The CDR3 contains 15 residues. For the CDR3, the DNA is TGTGCCAGCAGTTTTTTCGGACAGGGCCCACACGAGCAGTACTTC. Translation: CASSFFGQGPHEQYF.

This clonotype was seen only a few times. The chain combines TRBV18 with TRBJ1-2; D call uncertain. The ends were cut back, 1 base at V and 2 bases at J, with 14 bases in the middle. Germline CDR1 and CDR2: KGHSH and LQKENI. The CDR3 loop spans 16 amino acids. The DNA for the CDR3 is TGTGCCAGCTCACCACGCGGAACAAATACAAACTATGGCTACACCTTC. This sequence encodes CASSPRGTNTNYGYTF.